This T cell receptor (beta chain) was identified in a study of CD8 T cells in ankylosing spondylitis. Preparation of TCR beta libraries was done by quantitative 5'-RACE with molecular barcodes. TCRdb redid the calling of the 5' RACE reads with MiXCR, one entry per CDR3 protein. This sample carries 36,000 or so distinct CDR3 sequences, 6% of them seen once, and the ten largest clones take more than 10%. Overall study findings and caveats: In the blood and synovial fluid of reactive arthritis, some motif variants had been previously reported. It was reported that disease-linked clones were significantly enriched in matched ankylosing spondylitis synovial fluid. One TCR beta motif, made up of about 8 highly homologous variants, appeared characteristic of ankylosing spondylitis blood.

With regard to this clonotype: Its antigen remains unidentified.

In germline, CDR1 is ENHRY, CDR2 SYGVKD. The CDR3 extends over 14 amino acids. Trimming left V 3 bases short and J 2 bases short, with 9 bases between. Material for sequencing was blood, either unsorted or a sorted T cell fraction (not recorded which). The chain employs TRBV10-3 and TRBJ2-3; D is uncertain. The receptor's source is a male donor with ankylosing spondylitis or in good health (not recorded which). DNA of the CDR3: TGTGCCATCAGTGAATTGCTAAACACAGATACGCAGTATTTT. This sequence encodes CAISELLNTDTQYF.